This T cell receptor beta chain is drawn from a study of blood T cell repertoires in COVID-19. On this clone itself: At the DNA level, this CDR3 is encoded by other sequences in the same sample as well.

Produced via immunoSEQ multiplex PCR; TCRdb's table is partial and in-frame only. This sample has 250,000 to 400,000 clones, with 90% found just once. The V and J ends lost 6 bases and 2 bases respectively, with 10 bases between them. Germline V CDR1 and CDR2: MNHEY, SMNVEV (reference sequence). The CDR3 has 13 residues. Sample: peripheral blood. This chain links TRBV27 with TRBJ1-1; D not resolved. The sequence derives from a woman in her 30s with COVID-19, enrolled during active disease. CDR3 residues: CASSPTVNTEAFF. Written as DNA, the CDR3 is TGTGCCAGCAGCCCCACAGTTAACACTGAAGCTTTCTTT.